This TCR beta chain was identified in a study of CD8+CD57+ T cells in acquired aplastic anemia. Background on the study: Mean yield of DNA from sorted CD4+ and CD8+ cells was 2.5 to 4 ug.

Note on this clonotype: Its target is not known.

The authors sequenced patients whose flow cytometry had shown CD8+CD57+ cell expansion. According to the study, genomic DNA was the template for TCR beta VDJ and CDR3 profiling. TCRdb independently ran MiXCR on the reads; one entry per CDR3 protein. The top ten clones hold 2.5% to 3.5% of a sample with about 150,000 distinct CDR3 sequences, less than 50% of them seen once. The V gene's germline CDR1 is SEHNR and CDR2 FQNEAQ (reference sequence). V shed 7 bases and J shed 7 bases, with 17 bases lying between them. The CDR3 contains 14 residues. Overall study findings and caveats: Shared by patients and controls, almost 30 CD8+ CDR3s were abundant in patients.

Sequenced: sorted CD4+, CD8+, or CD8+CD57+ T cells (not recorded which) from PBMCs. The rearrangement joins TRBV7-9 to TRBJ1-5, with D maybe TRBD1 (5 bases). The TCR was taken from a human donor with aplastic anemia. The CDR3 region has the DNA TGTGCCAGCACCCTAGGGGCGTCGGGGCAGCCCCAGCATTTT. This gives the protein CASTLGASGQPQHF. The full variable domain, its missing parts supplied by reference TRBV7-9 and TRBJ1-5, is DTGVSQNPRHKITKRGQNVTFRCDPISEHNRLYWYRQTLGQGPEFLTYFQNEAQLEKSRLLSDRFSAERPKGSFSTLEIQRTEQGDSAMYLCASTLGASGQPQHFGDGTRLSIL.